The rows below give T cell receptor beta chains drawn from one sample of a study of prognosis after radiotherapy for stage I lung cancer. TCRdb reprocessed the multiplex PCR reads via MiXCR and lists one record per CDR3 protein. The data show around 19,000 distinct CDR3 sequences, about 40% seen once. This material consisted of PBMCs, taken before or after stereotactic body radiation therapy (not recorded which). Receptor source: a donor over 45 with non-small cell lung cancer. The CDR3 runs from the conserved cysteine through the conserved F or W. Fields, in order: J gene, V gene, clone size, D gene, CDR3 DNA, CDR3 protein. The D gene is left open where the match is weak. Clone size is stated in some rows and not others, as once, few, many or a class when expanded.

TRBJ1-2,TRBV6-1,NA,NA,TGTGCCAGCAGTGAGGGGGGGGCGGAAAACTATGGCTACACCTTC,CASSEGGAENYGYTF
TRBJ2-7,TRBV20-1,NA,TRBD2,TGCAGTGCTAGAGGAATGGGAGGGAACGGCTACGAGCAGTACTTC,CSARGMGGNGYEQYF
TRBJ2-1,TRBV7-3,NA,TRBD1,TGTGCCAGCAGCTTAGGGGGACAGGGGTACAATGAGCAGTTCTTC,CASSLGGQGYNEQFF
TRBJ1-3,TRBV6-1,NA,NA,TGTGCCAGCAACGGAGGGGGCTCTGGAAACACCATATATTTT,CASNGGGSGNTIYF
TRBJ1-2,TRBV6-2/TRBV6-3,NA,NA,TGTGTCAGCAGTCTACCAACCTCGGGGGCCTCTAACTATGGCTACACCTTC,CVSSLPTSGASNYGYTF
TRBJ2-1,TRBV4-2,once,NA,TGTGCCAGCAGCCAAGGGAGGGGGAGGGCCGTCCACAATGAGCAGTTCTTC,CASSQGRGRAVHNEQFF
TRBJ2-1,TRBV6-5,NA,TRBD2,TGTGCCAGCAGTTACTCGAAAACTAGCGGGGGGAATGAGCAGTTCTTC,CASSYSKTSGGNEQFF
TRBJ2-5,TRBV10-3,few,NA,TGTGCCATCAGCCGGGACACTCAAGAGACCCAGTACTTC,CAISRDTQETQYF
TRBJ2-5,TRBV28,many,NA,TGTGCCAGCAGTAGGGGGTCCCCAGAGACCCAGTACTTC,CASSRGSPETQYF
TRBJ2-7,TRBV7-9,many,NA,TGTGCCAGCAGCTTAGAGCAATACGAGCAGTACTTC,CASSLEQYEQYF
TRBJ2-7,TRBV20-1,NA,TRBD1,TGCAGTGCTAGATATTCTTCAGGGGACAGGGGCTTGTACGAGCACTACTTC,CSARYSSGDRGLYEHYF
TRBJ2-7,TRBV2,many,NA,TGTGCCAGCAGGGGGGACAAGGCAACCTACGAGCAGTACTTC,CASRGDKATYEQYF
TRBJ1-2,TRBV30,NA,NA,TGTGCCTGGAGGTTGACGGGGCGGTACTATGGCTACACCTTC,CAWRLTGRYYGYTF
TRBJ2-3,TRBV5-1,NA,TRBD2,TGCGCCAGCAGCCTTCCGACTAGCGGGAGCCCTAGCACAGATACGCAGTATTTT,CASSLPTSGSPSTDTQYF
TRBJ1-1,TRBV24-1,many,NA,TGTGCCACCAGTGATTCGGGGGGGAACACTGAAGCTTTCTTT,CATSDSGGNTEAFF
TRBJ1-5,TRBV6-1,many,TRBD1,TGTGCCAGTCGGGACAGGGCTTATAGCAATCAGCCCCAGCATTTT,CASRDRAYSNQPQHF
TRBJ1-4,TRBV6-2/TRBV6-3,many,NA,TGTGCCAGCAGTTACTCGAGGGGAGTCGGCGAAAAACTGTTTTTT,CASSYSRGVGEKLFF
TRBJ2-1,TRBV27,many,TRBD2,TGTGCCGCCGGGACTAGCGGGAGGGATCGCTACAATGAGCAGTTCTTC,CAAGTSGRDRYNEQFF
TRBJ1-2,TRBV28,NA,TRBD1,TGTGTCGGGAGGGACAGTCGCTGGAACTATGGCTACACCTTC,CVGRDSRWNYGYTF
TRBJ2-7,TRBV6-1,medium-sized,TRBD1,TGTGCCAGCAGTGAAACAGGGGGCGAGCAGTACTTC,CASSETGGEQYF
TRBJ2-3,TRBV5-5,NA,NA,TGTGCCAGCAGCTTGGCCGGTGCAGGATCCAGCACAGATACGCAGTATTTT,CASSLAGAGSSTDTQYF
TRBJ1-4,TRBV3-1,many,NA,TGTGCCAGCAGCCAAGGGCCTTGGACTAATGAAAAACTGTTTTTT,CASSQGPWTNEKLFF
TRBJ2-7,TRBV6-4,NA,NA,TGTGCCAGCAGTAGGTGGGGCCGACCGCCTCATTCCTACGGGCAGTACTTC,CASSRWGRPPHSYGQYF
TRBJ1-1,TRBV4-1,many,NA,TGCGCCAGCAGCCTAGGGGGAAGTGACGGCAGTCCTTTCCCTTCCACTGAAGCTTTCTTT,CASSLGGSDGSPFPSTEAFF
TRBJ2-1,TRBV20-1,NA,TRBD2,TGCAGTGCCTCTCTGCGGGGGGCCTCTCCGAATGAGCAGTTCTTC,CSASLRGASPNEQFF
TRBJ2-7,TRBV7-2,NA,NA,TGTGCCAGCACCATAACGTGGGTGGAGCAGTACTTC,CASTITWVEQYF
TRBJ1-3,TRBV5-1,NA,NA,TGCGCCAGCAGCGCGTCAGGGGTTCGTGGAAACACCATATATTTT,CASSASGVRGNTIYF
TRBJ2-7,TRBV20-1,many,TRBD1,TGCAGTGCTGTAGGGACAGAGACGGCTACGGCCTACGAGCAGTACTTC,CSAVGTETATAYEQYF
TRBJ1-6,TRBV7-9,medium-sized,NA,TGTGCCAGCAGCTTATGGCTGGGGAGTTCAAATTCACCCCTCCACTTT,CASSLWLGSSNSPLHF
TRBJ2-7,TRBV6-9,NA,NA,TGTGCCAGCAGTTGCCACCTTGGTAGCGGTAGGGACGAGCAGTACTTC,CASSCHLGSGRDEQYF
TRBJ2-7,TRBV27,NA,TRBD1,TGTGCCAGCGGTTGGGACAGTGAAGGGGAGCAGTACTTC,CASGWDSEGEQYF
TRBJ2-7,TRBV30,few,NA,TGTGCCTGGAGTGTAGGTAACCACGAGCAGTACTTC,CAWSVGNHEQYF
TRBJ1-3,TRBV5-4,NA,NA,TGTGCCAGCAGCCAAATGAGCTCTAGAAACACCATATATTTT,CASSQMSSRNTIYF
TRBJ2-1,TRBV5-1,NA,NA,TGCGCCAGCAGCTTGAACGGGGGTGGCAATTATCAGTTCTTC,CASSLNGGGNYQFF
TRBJ2-7,TRBV9,many,NA,TGTGCCAGCAGCCCGGACGGATACGAGCAGTACTTC,CASSPDGYEQYF
TRBJ2-7,TRBV7-9,medium-sized,TRBD1,TGTGCCAGCAGCTTCGGGACAGGGGCATCCTACGAGCAGTACTTC,CASSFGTGASYEQYF
TRBJ2-2,TRBV11-2,NA,NA,TGTGCCAGTAGCTTGCGGGTCCGGGACACCGGGGAGCTGTTTTTT,CASSLRVRDTGELFF
TRBJ1-1,TRBV6-1,medium-sized,NA,TGTGCCAGCAGTGAAGTGGGGGGGCGAATTGAAGCTTTCTTT,CASSEVGGRIEAFF
TRBJ2-7,TRBV28,medium-sized,TRBD1,TGTGCCAGCAGTTGGGACAGTTCCTACGAGCAGTACTTC,CASSWDSSYEQYF